The 8 T cell receptor beta chains given below trace back to one sample, sequenced in a study of blood T cell repertoires in COVID-19. Assay: immunoSEQ multiplex PCR; the TCRdb copy retains only in-frame clones and omits some. The repertoire has over 110,000 clones, 88% of them found once; the top ten carry 1.5% to 2%. The material sequenced was peripheral blood. The receptors were gathered from a woman between 45 and 65 years old with acute or convalescent COVID-19.

This chain connects TRBV6-4 to TRBJ2-1, with TRBD1 identical over 10 bases. The CDR3 is 14 amino acids. The V gene's germline CDR1 is MRHNA and CDR2 SNTAGT. V was clipped by 5 bases and J by 5 bases; unmatched bases: 3. DNA of the CDR3: TGTGCCAGCAGTCGGGACAGGGGTAACAATGAGCAGTTCTTC. Amino acid sequence: CASSRDRGNNEQFF.

V and J are TRBV6-1 and TRBJ1-2; D remains ambiguous. Germline CDR1 MNHNS, CDR2 SASEGT. V lost 0 bases and J 2 bases, leaving 4 bases between the germline ends. The CDR3 contains 13 residues. CDR3: CASSEALNYGYTF. In DNA, the CDR3 is TGTGCCAGCAGTGAAGCCTTGAACTATGGCTACACCTTC.

This clone was counted once. The chain couples TRBV7-2 to TRBJ1-2; D is undetermined. There are 13 residues in the CDR3. The V and J ends lost 0 bases and 6 bases respectively, with 8 bases between them. From germline, CDR1 is SGHTA and CDR2 FQGNSA. CDR3 amino acids: CASSLAGSDGYTF. CDR3 nucleotides: TGTGCCAGCAGCTTAGCCGGGTCTGATGGCTACACCTTC.

The rearrangement links TRBV6-1 to TRBJ1-5; 7 bases line up with TRBD1. With V trimmed by 1 base and J by 6 bases, 3 bases remained unmatched. CDR3 size: 14 residues. Per germline, CDR1 MNHNS and CDR2 SASEGT. CDR3: CASSEGRGTQPQHF. The CDR3 DNA is TGTGCCAGCAGTGAAGGCAGGGGGACTCAGCCCCAGCATTTT.

The chain carries TRBV5-1 and TRBJ1-2; 10 bases match TRBD1. The ends lost 3 bases at V and 5 bases at J; junction bases unmatched: 7. This CDR3 has 15 residues. The V gene's germline CDR1 is SGHRS and CDR2 YFSETQ. CDR3 bases: TGCGCCAGCAGCTCTCCACCGGGACAGGGGTATGGCTACACCTTC. Amino acid sequence: CASSSPPGQGYGYTF.

The chain uses TRBV27 and TRBJ2-3, with D uncertain. The CDR3 is 11 amino acids. The germline gives CDR1 MNHEY, CDR2 SMNVEV (reference sequence). V was cut by 5 bases and J by 6 bases, with 6 bases left in between. This CDR3 is CASSTRDTQYF. The CDR3 DNA reads as TGTGCCAGCAGTACGCGGGATACGCAGTATTTT.

The chain joins TRBV4-1 to TRBJ2-7, with unresolved D. V was trimmed by 2 bases and J by 2 bases, leaving 10 bases between them. CDR3 length: 14 amino acids. Germline loops: CDR1 MGHRA, CDR2 YSYEKL. The CDR3 spells CASSQPTPPYEQYF. The DNA of the CDR3 is TGCGCCAGCAGCCAACCTACCCCCCCCTACGAGCAGTACTTC.

This chain connects TRBV3-1 (or the pseudogene TRBV3-2) to TRBJ2-1, with 8 bases identical to TRBD1. The CDR3 covers 16 residues. V lost 6 bases and J lost 10; bases outside the gene matches: 17. The germline V gene has CDR1 LGHDT and CDR2 YNNKEL (reference sequence). DNA of the CDR3: TGTGCCAGCAGTTCCACAGGGGGAACCTTTCGGGAAGAGCAGTTCTTC. It encodes CASSSTGGTFREEQFF.